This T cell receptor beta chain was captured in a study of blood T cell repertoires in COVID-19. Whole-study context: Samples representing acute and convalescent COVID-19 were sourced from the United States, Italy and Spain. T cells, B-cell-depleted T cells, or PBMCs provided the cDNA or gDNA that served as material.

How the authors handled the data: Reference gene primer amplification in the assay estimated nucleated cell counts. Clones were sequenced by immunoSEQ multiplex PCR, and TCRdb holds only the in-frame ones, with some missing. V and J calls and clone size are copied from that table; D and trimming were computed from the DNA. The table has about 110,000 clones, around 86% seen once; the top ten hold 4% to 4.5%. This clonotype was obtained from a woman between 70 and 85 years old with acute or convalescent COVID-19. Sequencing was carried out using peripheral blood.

The CDR3, as DNA: TGTGCCAGCAGTTTCGCGAACAATGAGCAGTTCTTC. It yields the protein CASSFANNEQFF. The rearrangement uses TRBV12-3 or TRBV12-4 and TRBJ2-1, with D unresolved. V was clipped by 3 bases and J by 5 bases, with 5 bases between them. The CDR3 has 12 residues.